These T cell receptor beta chains were read from a single sample in a study. TCRdb re-called the 5' RACE reads with MiXCR, one entry per CDR3 protein. Of tens of thousands of distinct CDR3 sequences detected, 25% to 30% appear once; the ten largest clones hold roughly 4%. The sample comprised memory CD4+ T cells sorted from a lymph node. These TCRs come from a female donor with breast cancer. The CDR3 runs from the conserved cysteine through the conserved F or W.

v_gene,len,j_gene,CDR3aa
TRBV20-1,14,TRBJ1-2,CSAETGRKDYGYTF
TRBV5-1,14,TRBJ2-4,CASSLRATGDIQYF
TRBV4-3,15,TRBJ2-5,CASSQDLQDQETRYF
TRBV7-9,13,TRBJ1-1,CASSLQGETEAFF
TRBV29-1,11,TRBJ1-2,CSEGTGNGYTF
TRBV20-1,16,TRBJ2-1,CSARVFGGHYYNEQFF
TRBV4-1,13,TRBJ2-3,CASSQGFLDTQYF
TRBV5-1,14,TRBJ1-1,CASSLAFRGAEAFF
TRBV20-1,16,TRBJ2-2,CSARDQRQGGTGELFF
TRBV30,12,TRBJ2-7,CAWGPGSYEQYF
TRBV4-2,15,TRBJ1-4,CASSQDGGRNEKLFF
TRBV20-1,14,TRBJ2-5,CSASGPGLQETQYF
TRBV6-1,16,TRBJ1-5,CASSDWIRDIAQAQHF
TRBV7-3,17,TRBJ2-2,CASSSRGTGGPGGELFF
TRBV7-2,13,TRBJ2-5,CASSYGTQKTQYF
TRBV27,17,TRBJ2-3,CASSVLTSGRAADTQYF
TRBV20-1,11,TRBJ2-3,CSASWGDTQYF
TRBV20-1,14,TRBJ2-2,CSARGRQNTGELFF
TRBV9,17,TRBJ2-3,CASSTAPAGVGADTQYF
TRBV7-2,13,TRBJ1-5,CASSSDRNQPQHF
TRBV5-1,15,TRBJ1-1,CASSLMTGMNTEAFF
TRBV5-1,15,TRBJ2-5,CASSLDSTVTETQYF
TRBV6-5,13,TRBJ1-1,CASSYMGATEAFF
TRBV5-5,11,TRBJ2-7,CASSYSYEQYF
TRBV20-1,12,TRBJ2-7,CSASPGLGEQYF
TRBV12-3/TRBV12-4,14,TRBJ2-7,CASSLGQGPYVQYF
TRBV6-2/TRBV6-3,14,TRBJ2-1,CASSRTSGTNEQFF
TRBV29-1,13,TRBJ1-2,CSVDREVGGGYTF
TRBV7-6,13,TRBJ1-2,CASSLISGGGYTF
TRBV28,14,TRBJ2-7,CASSSTGLSYEQYF
TRBV4-2,16,TRBJ2-3,CASSQNSGSGTDTQYF
TRBV12-3/TRBV12-4,15,TRBJ1-2,CASRLDAGPNYGYTF
TRBV20-1,12,TRBJ2-7,CSARLAGYEQYF
TRBV28,16,TRBJ2-2,CASSFSPGGPVGELFF
TRBV24-1,12,TRBJ1-2,CATSDLRGGYTF
TRBV6-4,14,TRBJ2-3,CASSDGVGADTQYF
TRBV4-3,17,TRBJ2-5,CASSLGAEGGEQETQYF
TRBV7-2,14,TRBJ1-2,CASSLAGSRWGYTF
TRBV20-1,13,TRBJ2-1,CSPSGSSYNEQFF
TRBV7-8,16,TRBJ2-7,CASSLAMPSGGYEQYF
TRBV29-1,13,TRBJ2-5,CSSEGGPWETQYF
TRBV10-1,13,TRBJ2-5,CASSSVQGETQYF
TRBV10-3,12,TRBJ2-1,CAIGGQYNEQFF
TRBV4-2,14,TRBJ1-2,CASSPRGTNYGYTF
TRBV9,15,TRBJ2-7,CASSVGTSGAYEQYF
TRBV7-8,16,TRBJ2-3,CASSLGARREGDTQYF
TRBV5-1,15,TRBJ2-7,CASRQRTSISYEQYF
TRBV29-1,14,TRBJ1-2,CSVAGDRGNDGYTF
TRBV20-1,13,TRBJ1-2,CSPWTGGDYGYTF
TRBV7-3,13,TRBJ2-7,CASSLLTGGKQYF
TRBV6-6,13,TRBJ2-7,CASRGDMTYEQYF
TRBV27,13,TRBJ2-5,CASSLSREETQYF
TRBV7-2,16,TRBJ2-3,CASSSRLAGVTDTQYF
TRBV5-5,13,TRBJ2-5,CASSQDRKETQYF
TRBV2,18,TRBJ2-4,CASSDLSGSWGAKNIQYF
TRBV5-5,14,TRBJ1-2,CASSLNVQAYGYTF
TRBV12-3/TRBV12-4,16,TRBJ2-2,CASSLGTSVNTGELFF
TRBV6-1,12,TRBJ1-2,CASRSTDYGYTF